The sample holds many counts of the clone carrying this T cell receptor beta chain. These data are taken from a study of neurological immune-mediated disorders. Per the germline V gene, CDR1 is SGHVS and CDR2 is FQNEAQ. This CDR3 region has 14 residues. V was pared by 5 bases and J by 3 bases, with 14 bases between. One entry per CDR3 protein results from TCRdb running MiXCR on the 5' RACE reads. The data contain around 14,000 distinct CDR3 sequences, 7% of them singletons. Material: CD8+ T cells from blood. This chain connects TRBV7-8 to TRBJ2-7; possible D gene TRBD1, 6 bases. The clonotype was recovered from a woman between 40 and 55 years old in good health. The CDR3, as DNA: TGTGCCAGCAGCCATACAGGGAGATTCTACGAGCAGTACTTC. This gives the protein CASSHTGRFYEQYF.